Below, 27 T cell receptor beta chains from the same sample are listed, as sequenced in a study of blood T cell repertoires in COVID-19. Produced via immunoSEQ multiplex PCR; TCRdb's table is partial and in-frame only. This table holds about 400,000 clones, around 88% found once. The sample consisted of peripheral blood. The source of these receptors is a woman aged 60-70 years with COVID-19, enrolled during active disease.

The genes are TRBV11-2 and TRBJ1-2; D unclear. The CDR3 is made up of 11 amino acids. Deletions cut 6 bases from V and 6 bases from J, with 8 bases between. The germline CDR1 and CDR2 sequences are SGHAT and FQNNGV. The CDR3 DNA follows: TGTGCCAGCAGGTGGACTGATGGCTACACCTTC. It is translated as CASRWTDGYTF. Supplemented by reference TRBV11-2 and TRBJ1-2, the full variable domain reads EAGVAQSPRYKIIEKRQSVAFWCNPISGHATLYWYQQILGQGPKLLIQFQNNGVVDDSQLPKDRFSAERLKGVDSTLKIQPAKLEDSAVYLCASRWTDGYTFGSGTRLTVV.

This clone has a handful of counts. The rearrangement joins TRBV6-5 to TRBJ1-2, with 8 bases lining up with TRBD1. Germline CDR1 MNHEY, CDR2 SVGAGI. The CDR3 sequence is 13 residues long. The V and J ends lost 7 bases and 5 bases, in that order; junction bases with no gene match: 6. The CDR3 DNA sequence: TGTGCCAGCACCGACAGGGGCCCTTATGGCTACACCTTC. It encodes CASTDRGPYGYTF.

The table lists this clone with a count of one. The chain has TRBV2 and TRBJ2-5; 8 bases line up with TRBD2. Losses at the gene ends were 8 bases for V and 2 bases for J; bases not matched to a gene: 10. The CDR3 consists of 15 residues. Germline V lookup: CDR1 SNHLY, CDR2 FYNNEI. CDR3 in amino acids: CASQSNGGGQETQYF. As DNA, the CDR3 is TGTGCCAGCCAAAGTAACGGGGGGGGGCAAGAGACCCAGTACTTC.

The DNA of the CDR3 is TGTGCCAGCAGCTTAGACGACAGAATTGAAGCTTTCTTT. It is translated as CASSLDDRIEAFF. The gene calls are TRBV5-6 and TRBJ1-1; D may be TRBD1 (5 bases). Germline CDR1 SGHDT, CDR2 YYEEEE. The CDR3 covers 13 residues. Between the trimmed V and J ends, which lost 2 bases and 7 bases, there was a span of 12 bases. Drawing the rest from reference TRBV5-6 and TRBJ1-1, the complete variable domain is DAGVTQSPTHLIKTRGQQVTLRCSPKSGHDTVSWYQQALGQGPQFIFQYYEEEERQRGNFPDRFSGHQFPNYSSELNVNALLLGDSALYLCASSLDDRIEAFFGQGTRLTVV.

This rearrangement joins TRBV6-6 to TRBJ2-7, with D tentatively TRBD1 (5 bases). The germline V and J ends were trimmed by 2 bases and 4 bases, with 12 bases remaining between them. Germline-derived CDR1 and CDR2 are MNHNY and SVGAGI (reference sequence). The CDR3 extends over 14 amino acids. For the CDR3, the DNA is TGTGCCAGCAGTTACGTCGGACAACGATACGAGCAGTACTTC. Translation gives CASSYVGQRYEQYF.

The rearrangement joins TRBV12-5 to TRBJ1-5; TRBD1 matches at 10 bases. The ends lost 1 base at V and 6 bases at J; junction bases unmatched: 3. This CDR3 spans 15 amino acids. Per the germline V gene, CDR1 is LGHNT and CDR2 is FRNRAP. CDR3 sequence: CASGLGRTGGQPQHF. The CDR3 DNA reads TGTGCTAGTGGTTTGGGACGGACAGGGGGTCAGCCCCAGCATTTT. Full variable domain (missing parts from reference TRBV12-5 and TRBJ1-5): DARVTQTPRHKVTEMGQEVTMRCQPILGHNTVFWYRQTMMQGLELLAYFRNRAPLDDSGMPKDRFSAEMPDATLATLKIQPSEPRDSAVYFCASGLGRTGGQPQHFGDGTRLSIL.

V is TRBV5-1 and J is TRBJ2-5; 9 bases line up with TRBD2. V gave up 0 bases and J gave up 5 bases; unmatched junction bases: 8. The CDR3 extends over 16 amino acids. Germline V gene lookup returns CDR1 SGHRS and CDR2 YFSETQ. CDR3 in DNA: TGCGCCAGCAGCTTGGGGTCGCTAGCGGGGTCGGAGACCCAGTACTTC. Amino acid sequence: CASSLGSLAGSETQYF.

This clone appeared once. This rearrangement joins TRBV13 to TRBJ1-3; tentative D call: TRBD1 (5 bases). Per the germline V gene, CDR1 is PRHDT and CDR2 is FYEKMQ (reference sequence). V was cut by 1 base and J by 3 bases, with 10 bases left in between. The CDR3 is 15 residues long. The CDR3 sequence: CASSLEGSHGNTIYF. CDR3 DNA: TGTGCCAGCAGCTTAGAGGGGTCCCATGGAAACACCATATATTTT.

The chain employs TRBV5-1 and TRBJ2-1; 12 bases agree with TRBD1. The ends lost 2 bases at V and 7 bases at J; junction bases unmatched: 13. The CDR3 covers 18 residues. Looked up from germline, CDR1 is SGHRS and CDR2 is YFSETQ. CDR3 nucleotides: TGCGCCAGCAGCTTAATGTCCGGGACAGGGGGCATTTTAAATGAGCAGTTCTTC. Protein sequence: CASSLMSGTGGILNEQFF.

The chain couples TRBV5-1 to TRBJ2-5; D may be TRBD1 (6 bases). Germline CDR1 reads SGHRS; CDR2 reads YFSETQ. CDR3 length: 14 residues. V was pared by 1 base and J by 2 bases, with 9 bases between. CDR3 sequence (DNA): TGCGCCAGCAGCTTGATGGGGGCGCAAGAGACCCAGTACTTC. Residues: CASSLMGAQETQYF. Combining the CDR3 with reference TRBV5-1 and TRBJ2-5 gives the whole variable domain KAGVTQTPRYLIKTRGQQVTLSCSPISGHRSVSWYQQTPGQGLQFLFEYFSETQRNKGNFPGRFSGRQFSNSRSEMNVSTLELGDSALYLCASSLMGAQETQYFGPGTRLLVL.

This clone was seen only a few times. The chain uses TRBV6-2 or TRBV6-3 and TRBJ1-5; 9 bases match TRBD1. The germline V gene has CDR1 MNHEY and CDR2 SVGEGT. This CDR3 contains 16 residues. After removal of 4 bases from V and 7 bases from J, the junction contained 11 bases not matched to a gene. CDR3 DNA: TGTGCCAGCAGTTCCTTCCCCCGGGACAGGGTCCAGCCCCAGCATTTT. It is translated as CASSSFPRDRVQPQHF.

The V and J genes are TRBV27 and TRBJ1-1, with D possibly matching TRBD1 (5 bases). V was pared by 6 bases and J by 1 base, with 9 bases between. CDR3 length: 13 residues. Germline V gives CDR1 MNHEY, CDR2 SMNVEV (reference sequence). This chain's CDR3 is CASRTGGNTEAFF. CDR3 nucleotide sequence: TGTGCCAGCAGAACGGGGGGGAACACTGAAGCTTTCTTT.

This chain uses TRBV18 with TRBJ1-5; unclear D gene. The CDR3 is 13 residues long. CDR1 KGHSH and CDR2 LQKENI come from the germline V gene. Trimming took off 0 bases at V and 6 bases at J, with 6 bases between the two ends. CDR3 loop: CASSPPTGQPQHF. The CDR3 DNA is TGTGCCAGCTCACCACCTACCGGTCAGCCCCAGCATTTT.

The chain recombines TRBV7-9 with TRBJ1-4; 8 bases line up with TRBD1. Trimming removed 3 bases from V and 7 bases from J; junction bases left unmatched: 10. In germline, CDR1 is SEHNR, CDR2 FQNEAQ (reference sequence). CDR3 length equals 16 residues. The CDR3 region has the DNA TGTGCCAGCAGCTTCTCTAGGACAGGGAGGGGTGAAAAACTGTTTTTT. It codes for CASSFSRTGRGEKLFF.

The chain uses TRBV6-5 and TRBJ2-3, with TRBD1 identical over 8 bases. The germline V gene has CDR1 MNHEY and CDR2 SVGAGI. This CDR3 comprises 15 residues. The ends lost 6 bases at V and 0 bases at J; junction bases unmatched: 5. The chain's CDR3 is CASRKQGVSTDTQYF. CDR3 DNA: TGTGCCAGCAGGAAACAGGGGGTTAGCACAGATACGCAGTATTTT.

This clone was counted ten times or more. J is TRBJ1-1 and V is TRBV3-1 (or the pseudogene TRBV3-2), with 8 bases aligning to TRBD1. Germline V gene data show CDR1 as LGHDT and CDR2 as YNNKEL (reference sequence). CDR3 length equals 14 residues. V lost 6 bases to trimming and J lost 3 bases; unmatched junction nucleotides: 6. The CDR3 DNA sequence: TGTGCCAGCAGTGAACAGGGGGATCACACTGAAGCTTTCTTT. Residues: CASSEQGDHTEAFF.

In DNA, the CDR3 is TGTGCCAGCAGCTTAGGCGCAGGGTCCCCCACCACCATATATTTT. Translating gives CASSLGAGSPTTIYF. This chain uses TRBV7-9 with TRBJ1-3; a weak D match, TRBD1 (5 bases). The CDR3 loop spans 15 amino acids. CDR1 SEHNR and CDR2 FQNEAQ come from the germline V gene (reference sequence). The V end was cut by 1 base, the J end by 9 bases, with 16 bases between. Full variable domain (remainder filled in from reference TRBV7-9 and TRBJ1-3): DTGVSQNPRHKITKRGQNVTFRCDPISEHNRLYWYRQTLGQGPEFLTYFQNEAQLEKSRLLSDRFSAERPKGSFSTLEIQRTEQGDSAMYLCASSLGAGSPTTIYFGEGSWLTVV.

The chain is built from TRBV11-3 and TRBJ2-1; weak D call: TRBD1 (5 bases). The CDR3 has 16 residues. V was cut by 1 base and J by 6 bases, with 16 bases left in between. CDR1 is SGHNT, CDR2 YENEEA, per germline. The DNA of the CDR3 is TGTGCCAGCAGCTTAGGGTCTGCCAGGGATTCCAATGAGCAGTTCTTC. Translation gives CASSLGSARDSNEQFF.

This CDR3 reads CASSTYRGETQYF. CDR3 coding DNA: TGTGCCAGCAGCACCTACAGGGGCGAGACCCAGTACTTC. V gene TRBV11-2 combines with J gene TRBJ2-5; 7 bases are a match to TRBD1. Germline CDR1 SGHAT, CDR2 FQNNGV. V trimming: 5 bases; J trimming: 5 bases; junction bases outside the gene matches: 5. The CDR3 has 13 amino acids. The full variable domain, completed using reference TRBV11-2 and TRBJ2-5, is EAGVAQSPRYKIIEKRQSVAFWCNPISGHATLYWYQQILGQGPKLLIQFQNNGVVDDSQLPKDRFSAERLKGVDSTLKIQPAKLEDSAVYLCASSTYRGETQYFGPGTRLLVL.

The chain recombines TRBV7-2 with TRBJ2-3; the D gene is possibly TRBD2 (6 bases). CDR3 length: 13 amino acids. Germline CDR1 is SGHTA and CDR2 is FQGNSA. Trimming shortened V by 6 bases and J by 6 bases, and 13 bases separated the two germline ends. The CDR3 DNA is TGTGCCAGCAGTCCTATACTAGCCGATACGCAGTATTTT. This gives the protein CASSPILADTQYF.

Note on this clone: The junction and the germline gene differ at one end; a read error may be behind it. This rearrangement joins TRBV4-1 to TRBJ1-1; D might be TRBD1 (5 bases). This CDR3 spans 14 amino acids. Germline V gene lookup returns CDR1 MGHRA and CDR2 YSYEKL. This CDR3 is CASSRRGSNAEAFF. The DNA of the CDR3 is TGCGCCAGCAGTCGGAGGGGATCGAACGCTGAAGCTTTCTTT.

The chain links TRBV7-2 to TRBJ1-2; no clear D gene. Trimming left V 3 bases short and J 2 bases short, with 4 bases between. The germline V gene has CDR1 SGHTA and CDR2 FQGNSA. The CDR3 consists of 12 residues. CDR3 sequence (DNA): TGTGCCAGCAGCTTGGAGAACTATGGCTACACCTTC. Translation: CASSLENYGYTF. The complete variable domain, with remaining parts taken from reference TRBV7-2 and TRBJ1-2, reads GAGVSQSPSNKVTEKGKDVELRCDPISGHTALYWYRQSLGQGLEFLIYFQGNSAPDKSGLPSDRFSAERTGGSVSTLTIQRTQQEDSAVYLCASSLENYGYTFGSGTRLTVV.

The chain is built from TRBV3-1 (or the pseudogene TRBV3-2) and TRBJ2-3; D is perhaps TRBD2 (5 bases). The CDR3 extends over 14 amino acids. Germline V gene sequence: CDR1 LGHDT, CDR2 YNNKEL (reference sequence). V gave up 3 bases and J gave up 0 bases, with 7 bases separating them. The CDR3 loop is CASSQRASTDTQYF. The CDR3 nucleotides read TGTGCCAGCAGCCAGCGGGCCAGCACAGATACGCAGTATTTT.

The gene calls are TRBV3-1 (or the pseudogene TRBV3-2) and TRBJ2-7; 7 bases are a match to TRBD2. The V segment lost 5 bases and the J segment 3 bases; nucleotides outside the gene matches: 10. The CDR3 totals 15 residues. Germline V gene lookup returns CDR1 LGHDT and CDR2 YNNKEL (reference sequence). The CDR3 DNA reads as TGTGCCAGCAGCGACTCCTTGCGGGGGATCTACGAGCAGTACTTC. It specifies CASSDSLRGIYEQYF.

The V call is TRBV6-2 or TRBV6-3, the J call TRBJ1-1, with 9 bases fitting TRBD1. V shed 6 bases and J 3 bases; nucleotides not matched to a gene: 11. The germline V gene has CDR1 MNHEY and CDR2 SVGEGT. The CDR3 has 16 residues. DNA for the CDR3: TGTGCCAGCAGCTCGTGGGGGACAGGGATCTACACTGAAGCTTTCTTT. This sequence encodes CASSSWGTGIYTEAFF.

The J gene is TRBJ2-7, the V gene TRBV27; 8 nucleotides match TRBD1. V shed 3 bases and J 5 bases; nucleotides not matched to a gene: 9. In germline, CDR1 is MNHEY, CDR2 SMNVEV (reference sequence). This CDR3 region has 15 residues. CDR3 nucleotide sequence: TGTGCCAGCAGTTTTAGGCAGGGGGCGAGGGACGAGCAGTACTTC. It is translated as CASSFRQGARDEQYF.

The DNA of the CDR3 is TGTGCCAGCAGTTATCTCGGACTAAATGAAAAACTGTTTTTT. Translating it yields CASSYLGLNEKLFF. V is TRBV5-4 and J is TRBJ1-4; D call uncertain. V was trimmed by 5 bases and J by 5 bases, leaving 13 bases between them. Germline loops: CDR1 SGHNT, CDR2 YYREEE (reference sequence). CDR3 length: 14 amino acids.